This TCR beta chain originates from a study of CD8 T cells in ankylosing spondylitis. The CDR3 totals 16 residues. Germline V gives CDR1 SGHVS, CDR2 FQNEAQ. J lost 3 bases, V lost 4 bases, and 6 bases had no gene match. The authors made TCR beta libraries by quantitative 5'-RACE with molecular barcodes. TCRdb reprocessed the 5' RACE reads with MiXCR, giving one entry per CDR3 protein. The table shows almost 250,000 distinct CDR3 sequences, with roughly 32% occurring only once. As concerns this clonotype: Its antigen remains unknown.

Study-wide results and limits: Seemingly characteristic of ankylosing spondylitis blood was a TCR beta motif consisting of about 8 highly homologous variants. Matched synovial fluid from ankylosing spondylitis patients was reported to be enriched for disease-linked clones. Those disease-linked clones were CD8+; they were also relatively rare in peripheral blood.

The receptor comes from a male donor with ankylosing spondylitis or in good health (not recorded which). This chain joins TRBV7-8 and TRBJ2-3; TRBD1 aligns across 11 bases. Sequenced sample: blood, either unsorted or a sorted T cell fraction (not recorded which). Here the CDR3 reads CASSSLGTGGTDTQYF. The CDR3 DNA sequence: TGTGCCAGCAGCTCCCTTGGGACAGGGGGGACAGATACGCAGTATTTT.